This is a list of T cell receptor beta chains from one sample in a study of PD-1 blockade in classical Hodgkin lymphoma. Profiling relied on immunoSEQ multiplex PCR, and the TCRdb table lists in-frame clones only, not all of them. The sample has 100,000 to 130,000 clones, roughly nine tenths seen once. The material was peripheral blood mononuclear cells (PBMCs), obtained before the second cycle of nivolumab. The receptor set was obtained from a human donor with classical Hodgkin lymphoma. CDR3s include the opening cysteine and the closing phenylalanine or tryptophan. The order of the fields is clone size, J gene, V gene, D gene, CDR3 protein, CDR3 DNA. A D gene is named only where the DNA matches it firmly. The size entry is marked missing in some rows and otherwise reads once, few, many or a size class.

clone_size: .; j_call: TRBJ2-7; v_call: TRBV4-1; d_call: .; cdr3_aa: CASSQVIGAYEQYF; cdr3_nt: TGCGCCAGCAGCCAAGTTATAGGGGCCTACGAGCAGTACTTC
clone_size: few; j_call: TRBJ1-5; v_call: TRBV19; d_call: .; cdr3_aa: CASSIDLGRMVYSNQPQHF; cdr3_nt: TGTGCCAGTAGTATAGATCTGGGGAGGATGGTGTATAGCAATCAGCCCCAGCATTTT
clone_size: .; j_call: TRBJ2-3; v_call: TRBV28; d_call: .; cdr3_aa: CASSFTGTRNQYF; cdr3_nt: TGTGCCAGCAGTTTCACCGGGACACGGAATCAGTATTTT
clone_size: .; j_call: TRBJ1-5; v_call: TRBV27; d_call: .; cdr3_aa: CASSSYSNQPQHF; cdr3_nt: TGTGCCAGCTCCAGTTATAGCAATCAGCCCCAGCATTTT
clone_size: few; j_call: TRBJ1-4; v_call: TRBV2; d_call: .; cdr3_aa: CASSEVGTGGRGLFF; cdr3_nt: TGTGCCAGCAGTGAAGTCGGAACAGGTGGCCGGGGACTGTTTTTT
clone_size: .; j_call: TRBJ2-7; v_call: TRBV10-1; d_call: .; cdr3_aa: CASSEFSTGKGAYEQYF; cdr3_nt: TGCGCCAGCAGTGAGTTTTCCACCGGGAAGGGGGCCTACGAGCAGTACTTC
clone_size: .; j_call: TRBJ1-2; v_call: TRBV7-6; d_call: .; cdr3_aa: CASSPWTDFSYGYTF; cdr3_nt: TGTGCCAGCAGCCCATGGACAGACTTCAGCTATGGCTACACCTTC
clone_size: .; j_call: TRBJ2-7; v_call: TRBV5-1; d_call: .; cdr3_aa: CASSLTGSTSYEQYF; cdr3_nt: TGCGCCAGCAGCTTGACGGGCTCGACGTCCTACGAGCAGTACTTC
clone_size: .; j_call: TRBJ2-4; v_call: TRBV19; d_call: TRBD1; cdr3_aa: CASSIWGTGKNIQYF; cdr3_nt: TGTGCCAGTAGTATTTGGGGGACAGGGAAAAACATTCAGTACTTC
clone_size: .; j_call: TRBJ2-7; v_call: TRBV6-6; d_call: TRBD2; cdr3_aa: CASRPASGSRFEQYF; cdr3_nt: TGTGCCAGCCGCCCGGCTAGCGGGAGTCGTTTTGAGCAGTACTTC
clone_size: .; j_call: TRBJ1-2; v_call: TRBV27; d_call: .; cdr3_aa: CASSSSLRESGGGYTF; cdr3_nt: .
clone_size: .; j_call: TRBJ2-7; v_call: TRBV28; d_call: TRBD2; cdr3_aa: CASSSNRLAGSYEQYF; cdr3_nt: TGTGCCAGCAGTTCCAATCGACTAGCGGGCTCCTACGAGCAGTACTTC
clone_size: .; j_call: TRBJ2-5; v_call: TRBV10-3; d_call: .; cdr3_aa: CAISESRTGPRTQYF; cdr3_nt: TGTGCCATCAGTGAGTCGAGGACGGGCCCAAGGACCCAGTACTTC
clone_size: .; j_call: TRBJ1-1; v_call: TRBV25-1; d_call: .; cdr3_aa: CASSSDNTNTEAFF; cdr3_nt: TGTGCCAGCAGCTCAGACAACACGAACACTGAAGCTTTCTTT
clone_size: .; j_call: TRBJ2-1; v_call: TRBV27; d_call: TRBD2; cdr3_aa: CASSQTSGRVNEQFF; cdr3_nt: TGTGCCAGCAGTCAGACTAGCGGGAGGGTAAATGAGCAGTTCTTC
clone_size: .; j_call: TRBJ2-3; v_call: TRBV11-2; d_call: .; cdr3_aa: CASSLFWSDTQYF; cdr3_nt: TGTGCCAGCAGCTTATTTTGGTCAGATACGCAGTATTTT
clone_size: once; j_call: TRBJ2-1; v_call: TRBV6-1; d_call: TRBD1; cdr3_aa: CASSSWTGPYNEQFF; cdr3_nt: TGTGCCAGCAGTTCTTGGACAGGGCCCTACAATGAGCAGTTCTTC
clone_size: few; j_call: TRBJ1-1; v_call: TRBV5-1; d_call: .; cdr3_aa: CASSLAGGNPEAFF; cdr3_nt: TGCGCCAGCAGCTTAGCCGGGGGCAATCCTGAAGCTTTCTTT
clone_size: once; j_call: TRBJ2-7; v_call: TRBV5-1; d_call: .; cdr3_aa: CASSLLQGGKDEQYF; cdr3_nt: TGCGCCAGCAGCTTGCTGCAGGGGGGGAAGGACGAGCAGTACTTC
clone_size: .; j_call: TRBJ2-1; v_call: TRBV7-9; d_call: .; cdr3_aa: CASTPGPSSYNEQFF; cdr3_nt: TGTGCCAGCACCCCGGGGCCCTCCTCCTACAATGAGCAGTTCTTC
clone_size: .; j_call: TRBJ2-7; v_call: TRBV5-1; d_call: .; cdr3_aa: CASSLTGGLGTIAYEQYF; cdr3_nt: TGCGCCAGCAGCTTGACAGGGGGACTAGGTACTATCGCCTACGAGCAGTACTTC
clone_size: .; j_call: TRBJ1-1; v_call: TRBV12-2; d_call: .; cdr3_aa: CASRPDRGSNTEAFF; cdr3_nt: TGTGCAAGTCGCCCAGACAGGGGCTCGAACACTGAAGCTTTCTTT
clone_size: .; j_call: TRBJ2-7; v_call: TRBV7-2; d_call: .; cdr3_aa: CASSFAARGVYEQYF; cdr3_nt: TGTGCCAGCAGCTTCGCGGCCAGGGGGGTCTACGAGCAGTACTTC
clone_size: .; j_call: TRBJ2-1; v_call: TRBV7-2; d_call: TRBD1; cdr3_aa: CASGDRLSSYNEQFF; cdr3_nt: TGTGCCAGCGGGGACAGGCTGAGCTCCTACAATGAGCAGTTCTTC
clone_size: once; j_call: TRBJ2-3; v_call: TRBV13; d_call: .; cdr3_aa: CASSPAGQSTDTQYF; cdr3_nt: TGTGCCAGCAGCCCCGCCGGACAGTCTACAGATACGCAGTATTTT
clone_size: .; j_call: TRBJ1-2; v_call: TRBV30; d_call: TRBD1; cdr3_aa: CAWSPRDSHGYTF; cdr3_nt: TGTGCCTGGAGTCCCCGGGACAGCCATGGCTACACCTTC
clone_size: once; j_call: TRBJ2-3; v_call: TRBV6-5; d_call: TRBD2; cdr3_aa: CASSSPSGMDTQYF; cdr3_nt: TGTGCCAGCAGTTCTCCTAGCGGGATGGATACGCAGTATTTT
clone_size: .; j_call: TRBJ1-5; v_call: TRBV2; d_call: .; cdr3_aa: CASSPRRGAKMPQHF; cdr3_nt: TGTGCCAGCAGTCCACGGCGAGGGGCGAAGATGCCCCAGCATTTT
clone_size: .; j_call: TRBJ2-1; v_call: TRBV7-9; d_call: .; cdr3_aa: CASSLARGNEQFF; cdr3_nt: TGTGCCAGCAGCTTAGCGCGTGGCAATGAGCAGTTCTTC
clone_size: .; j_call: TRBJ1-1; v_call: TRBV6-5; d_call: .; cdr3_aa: CASSGQGGNTEAFF; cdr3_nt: TGTGCCAGCAGTGGCCAGGGAGGGAACACTGAAGCTTTCTTT
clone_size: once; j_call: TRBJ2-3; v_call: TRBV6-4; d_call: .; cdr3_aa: CASSKNGGTDTQYF; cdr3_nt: TGTGCCAGCAGTAAAAATGGGGGCACAGATACGCAGTATTTT
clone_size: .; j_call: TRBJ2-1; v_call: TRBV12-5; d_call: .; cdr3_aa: CASGWAQRYYEQFF; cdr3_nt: TGTGCTAGTGGTTGGGCGCAACGGTATTATGAGCAGTTCTTC
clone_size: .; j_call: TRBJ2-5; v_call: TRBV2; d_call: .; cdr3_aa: CASSERGYQETQYF; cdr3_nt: TGTGCCAGCAGTGAACGGGGGTACCAAGAGACCCAGTACTTC
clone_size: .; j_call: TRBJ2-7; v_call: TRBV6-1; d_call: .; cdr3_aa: CASSVETGTSEQYF; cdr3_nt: TGTGCCAGCAGTGTGGAGACAGGGACTTCCGAGCAGTACTTC
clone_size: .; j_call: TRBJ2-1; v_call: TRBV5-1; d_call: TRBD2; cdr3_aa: CASSSGTSPYNEQFF; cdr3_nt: TGCGCCAGCAGCTCCGGGACTAGCCCTTACAATGAGCAGTTCTTC
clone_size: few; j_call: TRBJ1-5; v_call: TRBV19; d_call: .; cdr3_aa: CASSIEGLSNQPQHF; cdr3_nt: TGTGCCAGTAGTATAGAGGGCCTTAGCAATCAGCCCCAGCATTTT
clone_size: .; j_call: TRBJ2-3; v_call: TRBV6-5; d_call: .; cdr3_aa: CASSYSGFTSTDTQYF; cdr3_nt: TGTGCCAGCAGTTACTCGGGCTTCACTAGCACAGATACGCAGTATTTT